Listed here are 21 T cell receptor beta chains from one sample, sequenced in a study of shared clonotypes between healthy human individuals (dated by TCRdb to about 2020). Libraries were made using the immunoSEQ multiplex PCR assay. Drawn from immuneACCESS, this table holds only the in-frame rearrangements with V and J called that TCRdb kept. Clones are partly lost; checked studies trace under half to an unresolved V gene and leave the rest unexplained. This sample gives about 1.5 million clones in total; approximately 98% of them show up just once. The leading ten clones occupy around 0.47% of the sample. The sample consisted of naive CD4+ T cells sorted from blood. The cell subset or site label for this specimen denotes: CD45RA+ positively selected. Receptors were obtained from a man younger than 45 in good health.

The chain recombines TRBV7-2 with TRBJ1-5; a weak D match, TRBD1 (5 bases). Trimming left V 2 bases short and J 4 bases short, with 12 bases between. Germline V lookup: CDR1 SGHTA, CDR2 FQGNSA. The CDR3 is 15 residues long. The CDR3 DNA reads as TGTGCCAGCAGCTTAAGACAGTCCCCTAATCAGCCCCAGCATTTT. This codes for CASSLRQSPNQPQHF.

The chain uses TRBV29-1 and TRBJ2-1; 7 positions match TRBD2. Germline assignment: CDR1 SQVTM and CDR2 ANQGSEA. The CDR3 has 13 residues. Unmatched junction bases numbered 5, after V lost 4 bases and J lost 5 bases. CDR3 amino acids: CSVGLADDNEQFF. Here the CDR3 DNA reads TGCAGCGTTGGACTAGCAGACGACAATGAGCAGTTCTTC.

The rearrangement links TRBV11-2 to TRBJ2-2; 8 bases are shared with TRBD2. Germline V gene lookup returns CDR1 SGHAT and CDR2 FQNNGV. V shed 4 bases and J 6 bases; nucleotides not matched to a gene: 10. The CDR3 is made up of 16 amino acids. The CDR3 DNA follows: TGTGCCAGCAGCTCCAAGGTAGCGGGGCGGTCCGGGGAGCTGTTTTTT. Translating gives CASSSKVAGRSGELFF.

This clone was picked up one time. The V and J genes are TRBV7-2 and TRBJ1-4; 7 bases map to TRBD1. V lost 5 bases and J lost 6; bases outside the gene matches: 12. CDR3 length: 16 amino acids. Per germline, CDR1 SGHTA and CDR2 FQGNSA. The CDR3 DNA follows: TGTGCCAGCAGCATAAGACAGGGTGGGGTCTATGAAAAACTGTTTTTT. It encodes CASSIRQGGVYEKLFF. Looking up the rest from reference TRBV7-2 and TRBJ1-4 gives the full variable domain: GAGVSQSPSNKVTEKGKDVELRCDPISGHTALYWYRQSLGQGLEFLIYFQGNSAPDKSGLPSDRFSAERTGGSVSTLTIQRTQQEDSAVYLCASSIRQGGVYEKLFFGSGTQLSVL.

This sequence joins TRBV18 and TRBJ2-2, with a tentative D call TRBD1 (6 bases). V was pared by 0 bases and J by 6 bases, with 8 bases between. CDR3 length equals 14 residues. Germline lookup yields CDR1 KGHSH and CDR2 LQKENI. CDR3 amino acids: CASSPPSGAGELFF. CDR3 DNA sequence: TGTGCCAGCTCACCACCGTCAGGGGCCGGGGAGCTGTTTTTT.

The V call is TRBV28, the J call TRBJ1-5; no definite D call. The CDR3 extends over 13 amino acids. Germline V gene data show CDR1 as MDHEN and CDR2 as SYDVKM. Trimming cost V 6 bases and J 6 bases, with 12 bases left between them. The CDR3 is CASSSLMGQPQHF. CDR3 sequence (DNA): TGTGCCAGCAGCAGCCTAATGGGTCAGCCCCAGCATTTT.

The genes are TRBV19 and TRBJ1-1; the match to TRBD1 covers 7 bases. Germline V gene lookup returns CDR1 LNHDA and CDR2 SQIVND (reference sequence). After removal of 3 bases from V and 5 bases from J, the junction contained 9 bases not matched to a gene. CDR3 length: 15 amino acids. CDR3 DNA: TGTGCCAGTAGTATCCCAGGGGGGCCTAGGACTGAAGCTTTCTTT. It yields the protein CASSIPGGPRTEAFF.

The chain links TRBV9 to TRBJ2-7, with TRBD2 matching 8 bases. The junction had 6 bases not matched to a gene; V was cut back by 3 bases and J by 7 bases. The CDR3 runs 13 residues. Germline lookup yields CDR1 SGDLS and CDR2 YYNGEE. CDR3 coding DNA: TGTGCCAGCAGCGGTGCCGGGACTAGGGAGCAGTACTTC. Residues: CASSGAGTREQYF. Complete variable domain (other parts from reference TRBV9 and TRBJ2-7): DSGVTQTPKHLITATGQRVTLRCSPRSGDLSVYWYQQSLDQGLQFLIQYYNGEERAKGNILERFSAQQFPDLHSELNLSSLELGDSALYFCASSGAGTREQYFGPGTRLTVT.

A word on this clone: A junction end diverges from the germline sequence, so it may reflect a read error. The same CDR3 arises from other DNA sequences in this sample as well. V usage is TRBV7-7 and J usage is TRBJ1-1; D unclear. The CDR3 contains 13 residues. Germline lookup yields CDR1 SSHAT and CDR2 FNYEAQ (reference sequence). The CDR3 region is CASSLSKNTEAFF. In DNA form, the CDR3 reads TGTGCTAGCAGCTTATCCAAGAACACTGAAGCTTTCTTT.

The genes are TRBV28 and TRBJ2-7, with 8 bases identical to TRBD2. The CDR3 contains 16 residues. The V segment lost 5 bases and the J segment 0 bases; nucleotides outside the gene matches: 9. The germline gives CDR1 MDHEN, CDR2 SYDVKM. The CDR3 reads CASSPQKREPSYEQYF. For the CDR3, the DNA is TGTGCCAGCAGTCCACAAAAGCGGGAGCCCTCCTACGAGCAGTACTTC. Supplemented by reference TRBV28 and TRBJ2-7, the full variable domain reads DVKVTQSSRYLVKRTGEKVFLECVQDMDHENMFWYRQDPGLGLRLIYFSYDVKMKEKGDIPEGYSVSREKKERFSLILESASTNQTSMYLCASSPQKREPSYEQYFGPGTRLTVT.

The chain links TRBV18 to TRBJ2-5, with 8 nucleotides matching TRBD2. Germline V gene lookup returns CDR1 KGHSH and CDR2 LQKENI. V dropped 6 bases and J dropped 5; count of bases not matched to a gene: 11. This CDR3 has 15 amino acids. CDR3 in amino acids: CASSPLSGSPETQYF. As DNA, the CDR3 is TGTGCCAGCTCCCCCTTAAGCGGGAGTCCGGAGACCCAGTACTTC.

This clone is a singleton in its sample. The chain has TRBV11-3 and TRBJ2-2; 10 bases are shared with TRBD1. This CDR3 contains 18 residues. Per the germline V gene, CDR1 is SGHNT and CDR2 is YENEEA. V shed 1 base and J 2 bases; nucleotides not matched to a gene: 7. The CDR3 is CASSLGVGTGDNTGELFF. CDR3 nucleotides: TGTGCCAGCAGCTTAGGGGTTGGGACAGGGGATAACACCGGGGAGCTGTTTTTT.

The sample holds one count of this clone. The chain links TRBV5-1 to TRBJ2-3, with 7 positions matching TRBD1. J was trimmed by 0 bases and V by 0 bases; bases with no gene match: 4. This CDR3 comprises 16 residues. In germline, CDR1 is SGHRS, CDR2 YFSETQ. The CDR3 loop reads CASSLAQGQSTDTQYF. The CDR3, as DNA: TGCGCCAGCAGCTTGGCCCAGGGACAGAGCACAGATACGCAGTATTTT. The full variable domain, completed using reference TRBV5-1 and TRBJ2-3, is KAGVTQTPRYLIKTRGQQVTLSCSPISGHRSVSWYQQTPGQGLQFLFEYFSETQRNKGNFPGRFSGRQFSNSRSEMNVSTLELGDSALYLCASSLAQGQSTDTQYFGPGTRLTVL.

The V gene is TRBV28, the J gene TRBJ1-4, with TRBD1 matching over 9 bases. The CDR3 covers 15 residues. The V segment lost 1 base and the J segment 10 bases; nucleotides outside the gene matches: 7. Germline CDR1 and CDR2: MDHEN and SYDVKM. The CDR3 loop is CASSLLGQGVGKLFF. The CDR3 DNA reads as TGTGCCAGCAGTTTATTGGGACAGGGCGTAGGAAAACTGTTTTTT.

V gene TRBV30 combines with J gene TRBJ2-7; a weak D match, TRBD1 (6 bases). The CDR3 sequence is 14 residues long. CDR1 is GTSNPN and CDR2 is SVGIG in the germline V gene (reference sequence). V lost 3 bases and J lost 3, with 15 bases in between. The CDR3 DNA follows: TGTGCCTGGAGATCACAGGGAGCGGTCTACGAGCAGTACTTC. Translated: CAWRSQGAVYEQYF.

The chain combines TRBV27 with TRBJ1-5; 8 nucleotides line up with TRBD1. Per germline, CDR1 MNHEY and CDR2 SMNVEV (reference sequence). With 5 bases clipped from V and 6 bases from J, the junction kept 9 bases outside the gene matches. The CDR3 has 15 amino acids. CDR3 DNA: TGTGCCAGCAGTCCAAGGACAGGGAAACGTCAGCCCCAGCATTTT. This codes for CASSPRTGKRQPQHF.

This chain links TRBV18 with TRBJ2-7; D remains unclear. The CDR3 has 15 amino acids. Trimming cost V 0 bases and J 5 bases, with 14 bases left between them. Germline V lookup: CDR1 KGHSH, CDR2 LQKENI. DNA of the CDR3: TGTGCCAGCTCACCACCAGGGATGTTCTCGGACGAGCAGTACTTC. Translating it yields CASSPPGMFSDEQYF.

The chain combines TRBV5-1 with TRBJ1-1; 8 positions agree with TRBD1. Germline V gene sequence: CDR1 SGHRS, CDR2 YFSETQ. V lost 5 bases to trimming and J lost 3 bases; unmatched junction nucleotides: 6. The CDR3 extends over 14 amino acids. CDR3 bases: TGCGCCAGCAGTGGACAGGGAGTCGACACTGAAGCTTTCTTT. This codes for CASSGQGVDTEAFF.

The chain combines TRBV6-4 with TRBJ2-1, with D maybe TRBD1 (5 bases). There are 15 residues in the CDR3. Trimming took off 3 bases at V and 4 bases at J, with 13 bases between the two ends. The germline V gene has CDR1 MRHNA and CDR2 SNTAGT. The CDR3 loop is CASSESIGAYNEQFF. The DNA of the CDR3 is TGTGCCAGCAGTGAAAGTATTGGGGCGTACAATGAGCAGTTCTTC.

The chain is built from TRBV10-3 and TRBJ1-2; TRBD1 might be the D (6 bases). This CDR3 comprises 13 residues. Trimming cost V 0 bases and J 8 bases, with 10 bases left between them. Germline values: CDR1 ENHRY, CDR2 SYGVKD. The CDR3, as DNA: TGTGCCATCAGTGAGTCCACAGGGAAAGGCTACACCTTC. Translation: CAISESTGKGYTF.

The chain carries TRBV7-9 and TRBJ2-7; 7 bases fit TRBD1. The CDR3 runs to 15 residues. Looked up from germline, CDR1 is SEHNR and CDR2 is FQNEAQ (reference sequence). Trimming removed 2 bases from V and 0 bases from J; junction bases left unmatched: 4. This CDR3 reads CASSLFGTDSYEQYF. CDR3 sequence (DNA): TGTGCCAGCAGCTTATTCGGGACAGACTCCTACGAGCAGTACTTC.